This T cell receptor beta chain was recovered during a study of post-analysis software for immune sequencing data. Whole-study context: The patients showed relapsing-remitting, secondary progressive and progressive-relapsing multiple sclerosis courses.

CDR3 length equals 12 residues. Germline V gene data show CDR1 as SNHLY and CDR2 as FYNNEI. The ends were cut back, 6 bases at V and 8 bases at J, with 12 bases in the middle. Remarks on this clonotype: What it binds is not known.

Unique molecular identifiers were carried by the TCR beta cDNA libraries. From around 0.96 to 9.9 million T cells, 400,000 to 550,000 cDNA molecules were obtained. TCRdb re-called the PCR reads through MiXCR, storing one row per CDR3 protein. This repertoire shows 800,000 to 950,000 distinct CDR3 sequences, 53% found once; its top ten account for about 4.8%. Whole-study findings and limits: F measure grouped same-batch samples tightly together. Multiple sclerosis was associated with a significant reduction in normalized Chao1 diversity relative to controls. The five TRBV segments detected at higher frequency in patients than in controls included TRBV5-6, TRBV5-1 and TRBV20-1.

Sequencing was done on a sample of blood. The chain has TRBV2 and TRBJ2-3; weak D call: TRBD1 (6 bases). This receptor was obtained from a girl aged 10 to 17 with multiple sclerosis. CDR3 sequence reads: CASRDDRSTQYF. The CDR3, as DNA: TGTGCCAGCAGGGACGACAGGAGTACGCAGTATTTT. Full variable domain (remainder filled in from reference TRBV2 and TRBJ2-3): EPEVTQTPSHQVTQMGQEVILRCVPISNHLYFYWYRQILGQKVEFLVSFYNNEISEKSEIFDDQFSVERPDGSNFTLKIRSTKLEDSAMYFCASRDDRSTQYFGPGTRLTVL.